Shown below are 16 T cell receptor beta chains from a single sample sequenced in a study of a mutant IDH1 vaccine in newly diagnosed glioma. The time point is: baseline, week 1 (first vaccination visit). Treatment: pre-vaccination baseline after standard-of-care therapy. The repertoire was sequenced with immunoSEQ multiplex PCR; TCRdb's copy has only in-frame clones and lacks some. Among 99,000 or so clones listed, around 90% were seen once. The sequenced sample was PBMCs, obtained from a glioma patient treated with radiotherapy, temozolomide or both. These receptors originate from a woman aged 50 to 60 with glioma.

CDR3 residues: CASSIRIAGNEKLFF. The CDR3 coding sequence is TGTGCCAGTAGTATAAGAATAGCTGGTAATGAAAAACTGTTTTTT. This chain connects TRBV19 to TRBJ1-4; no clear D gene. The CDR3 consists of 15 residues. With 2 bases removed from V and 4 bases from J, the gap between germline ends came to 11 bases. The germline CDR1 and CDR2 sequences are LNHDA and SQIVND (reference sequence).

This chain connects TRBV9 to TRBJ2-5; 10 nucleotides agree with TRBD2. CDR1 SGDLS and CDR2 YYNGEE come from the germline V gene. Losses at the gene ends were 4 bases for V and 2 bases for J; bases not matched to a gene: 2. This CDR3 comprises 14 residues. In DNA form, the CDR3 reads TGTGCCAGCAGCCGGACTAGCGGTCAAGAGACCCAGTACTTC. Its protein product is CASSRTSGQETQYF. The full variable domain, its missing parts supplied by reference TRBV9 and TRBJ2-5, is DSGVTQTPKHLITATGQRVTLRCSPRSGDLSVYWYQQSLDQGLQFLIQYYNGEERAKGNILERFSAQQFPDLHSELNLSSLELGDSALYFCASSRTSGQETQYFGPGTRLLVL.

This clone was picked up one time. The chain employs TRBV27 and TRBJ2-7; TRBD1 is a possible D gene (6 bases). Germline CDR1 and CDR2: MNHEY and SMNVEV (reference sequence). This CDR3 region has 14 residues. Trimming took off 3 bases at V and 3 bases at J, with 12 bases between the two ends. This CDR3 reads CASSFQGSFYEQYF. For the CDR3, the DNA is TGTGCCAGCAGTTTTCAGGGGTCCTTCTACGAGCAGTACTTC.

This chain links TRBV28 with TRBJ1-2; weak D call: TRBD1 (5 bases). The CDR3 spans 16 residues. The V gene's germline CDR1 is MDHEN and CDR2 SYDVKM. V lost 4 bases and J lost 5, with 20 bases in between. CDR3 DNA: TGTGCCAGCAGTTCCATCTCGGGACCTGAGGCGTATGGCTACACCTTC. Translating it yields CASSSISGPEAYGYTF.

V is TRBV2 and J is TRBJ2-5; no clear D. The CDR3 has 12 residues. Germline V gene data show CDR1 as SNHLY and CDR2 as FYNNEI. Trimming shortened V by 7 bases and J by 0 bases, and 6 bases separated the two germline ends. The CDR3 protein is CASKRDQETQYF. CDR3 bases: TGTGCCAGCAAAAGGGACCAAGAGACCCAGTACTTC.

The chain uses TRBV10-1 and TRBJ2-1; 10 bases map to TRBD2. V shed 2 bases and J 4 bases; nucleotides not matched to a gene: 14. Germline CDR1 is WNHNN and CDR2 is SYGVQD (reference sequence). The CDR3 runs to 19 residues. In DNA, the CDR3 is TGCGCCAGCAGTGAGGGGTTAGCGGGAGGTCATATACGGTACAATGAGCAGTTCTTC. Protein sequence: CASSEGLAGGHIRYNEQFF.

This rearrangement joins TRBV28 to TRBJ2-1, with 7 bases aligning to TRBD1. The CDR3 spans 16 residues. Germline trimming cut 8 bases from V and 3 bases from J; bases unmatched to any gene: 13. Per the germline V gene, CDR1 is MDHEN and CDR2 is SYDVKM. This chain's CDR3 is CASRPFKGQHYNEQFF. CDR3 DNA: TGTGCCAGCCGCCCCTTCAAGGGACAGCACTACAATGAGCAGTTCTTC.

The rearrangement joins TRBV5-5 to TRBJ2-6; a possible D gene is TRBD1 (6 bases). V was shortened by 0 bases and J by 16 bases, with 23 bases between the two germline ends. The CDR3 runs 16 residues. The germline V gene encodes CDR1 SGHKS and CDR2 YYEKEE (reference sequence). The CDR3, as DNA: TGTGCCAGCAGCTTGGCCTGGGGGCAGGGACCGTTCCCTCTGACTTTC. This sequence encodes CASSLAWGQGPFPLTF.

This clone has a single count. The gene calls are TRBV2 and TRBJ2-3, with 11 bases aligning to TRBD2. The CDR3 is made up of 15 amino acids. Germline V gene sequence: CDR1 SNHLY, CDR2 FYNNEI. V lost 5 bases to trimming and J lost 1 base; unmatched junction nucleotides: 2. The CDR3 nucleotides read TGTGCCAGCAGTTTAGCGGGAGGGGGCACAGATACGCAGTATTTT. This sequence encodes CASSLAGGGTDTQYF.

The V call is TRBV7-3, the J call TRBJ2-3; perhaps TRBD1 as D (6 bases). From germline, CDR1 is SGHTA and CDR2 FQGTGA. Trimming stripped 4 bases from V and 2 bases from J, with 10 bases between. This CDR3 is built from 14 residues. In DNA, the CDR3 is TGTGCCAGCAGCTCCGGGACAAACACAGATACGCAGTATTTT. It is translated as CASSSGTNTDTQYF.

The V call is TRBV9, the J call TRBJ2-5; the D gene is possibly TRBD1 (6 bases). This CDR3 is built from 15 residues. Germline V gene sequence: CDR1 SGDLS, CDR2 YYNGEE. Trimming removed 0 bases from V and 5 bases from J, with 14 bases in between. The CDR3 here is CASSVGGGRDETQYF. CDR3 coding DNA: TGTGCCAGCAGCGTAGGAGGGGGAAGAGATGAGACCCAGTACTTC.

This chain joins TRBV6-5 and TRBJ2-5, with TRBD2 matching over 7 bases. CDR3 length: 13 amino acids. With V trimmed by 7 bases and J by 6 bases, 8 bases remained unmatched. Germline CDR1 and CDR2: MNHEY and SVGAGI. CDR3 amino acids: CASTREEVKTQYF. The CDR3 DNA follows: TGTGCCAGCACCCGGGAGGAGGTGAAGACCCAGTACTTC.

V and J are TRBV5-4 and TRBJ1-5, with D perhaps TRBD1 (6 bases). Between the trimmed V and J ends, which lost 0 bases and 0 bases, there was a span of 16 bases. This CDR3 is built from 18 residues. Looked up from germline, CDR1 is SGHNT and CDR2 is YYREEE (reference sequence). The CDR3 sequence is CASSLAPRQGSSNQPQHF. The CDR3 DNA follows: TGTGCCAGCAGCTTGGCCCCTCGGCAGGGGAGTAGCAATCAGCCCCAGCATTTT.

The chain combines TRBV7-2 with TRBJ2-3; D is unclear. The CDR3 has 16 residues. Trimming removed 0 bases at V and 7 bases at J, with 17 bases between. The germline V gene encodes CDR1 SGHTA and CDR2 FQGNSA. The CDR3 region has the DNA TGTGCCAGCAGCTTAGCCGCCGGTCTCACAAAGAATACGCAGTATTTT. It encodes CASSLAAGLTKNTQYF.

This clone has more than one count but fewer than ten. The chain couples TRBV5-1 to TRBJ1-5; D remains unclear. The germline V gene encodes CDR1 SGHRS and CDR2 YFSETQ. There are 15 residues in the CDR3. The V end lost 1 base, the J end lost 0 bases, and 8 bases lay between the germline ends. CDR3 protein: CASSLTRPSNQPQHF. The CDR3 nucleotides read TGCGCCAGCAGCTTGACAAGACCTAGCAATCAGCCCCAGCATTTT.

The chain links TRBV6-5 to TRBJ2-2; maybe TRBD2 (6 bases). CDR1 is MNHEY and CDR2 is SVGAGI in the germline V gene. This CDR3 is built from 14 residues. Trimming took 1 base from V and 7 from J, leaving 10 bases between them. The CDR3 spells CASSYWRAGGELFF. CDR3 sequence (DNA): TGTGCCAGCAGTTACTGGAGGGCTGGCGGGGAGCTGTTTTTT.